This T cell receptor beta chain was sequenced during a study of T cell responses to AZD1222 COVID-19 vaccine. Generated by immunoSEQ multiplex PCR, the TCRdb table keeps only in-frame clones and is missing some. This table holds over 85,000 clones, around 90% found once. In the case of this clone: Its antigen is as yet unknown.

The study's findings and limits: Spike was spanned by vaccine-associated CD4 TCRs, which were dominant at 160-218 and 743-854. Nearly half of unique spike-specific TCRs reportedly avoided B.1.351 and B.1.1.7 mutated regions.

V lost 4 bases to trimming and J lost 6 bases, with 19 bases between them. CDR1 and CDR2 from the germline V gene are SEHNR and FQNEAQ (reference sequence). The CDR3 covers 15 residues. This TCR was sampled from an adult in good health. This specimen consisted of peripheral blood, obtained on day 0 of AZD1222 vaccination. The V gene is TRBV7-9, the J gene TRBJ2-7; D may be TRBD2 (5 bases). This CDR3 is CASSWGAAQVSEQYF. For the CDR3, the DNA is TGTGCCAGCAGCTGGGGAGCAGCCCAGGTTAGCGAGCAGTACTTC.